This TCR beta chain was recovered during a study of shared clonotypes between healthy human individuals (dated by TCRdb to 2018 to 2020). About the full investigation: The cohort comprised a couple of women and a few men aged 18 to 49 years. For each donor, CD4 naive and CD4 memory were each run on three plates, CD8 naive on two plates, and CD8 memory on one plate. To estimate repertoire size and how much clonotypes are shared between individuals, the study performed deep sequencing of blood TCR repertoires from roughly five healthy adults. Different laboratories and diverse techniques were used to prepare libraries and sequence TCR repertoires, to increase sequencing depth and limit assay-specific biases. Each donor's leukapheresis produced roughly between roughly 0.85 and 10 billion PBMCs.

In this sample, this clone turned up a few times. Its antigen is still unknown. No much larger clonotype is one base removed from it; base qualities were not supplied. The same CDR3 can be traced to other DNA sequences in this sample. TCR CDR3 regions were amplified from genomic DNA by multiplex PCR using the deep immunoSEQ assay. Extracted genomic DNA from each cell subset was distributed evenly across all wells of several immunoSEQ 96-well plates, and each plate was treated as a replicate. For sorted subsets, 150 to 250 ng of genomic DNA, equivalent to about 30,000 T cell genomes, went into each replicate PCR. Purified libraries were quantified with a Qubit 3.0 fluorometer, sized on a Bioanalyzer 2100, and re-quantified with the KAPA Library Quantification kit. Every immunoSEQ 96-well plate was sequenced on a separate single-read 150-cycle Illumina NextSeq 550 flow cell. Per the original workflow: The immunoSEQ output contained only junctional sequences without quality scores, so filtering could not match that applied to full-length reads. To assign V/J genes and CDR3, sequences were annotated using PyIR, a Python wrapper for IgBLAST v1.9, with IMGT germline references. Reads were removed for weak V/J assignments (E-value above 1e-6), missing CDR3, stop codons, out-of-frame junctions, or ambiguous translated residues. V3J clonotypes were defined by identical inferred V gene, J gene, and CDR3 amino acid sequence. To compute the percentage overlap between repertoires, the number of shared unique clonotypes was divided by the size of the smaller repertoire. RTK rarefaction, the Chao1 estimator, and Recon v2.1 estimates of unobserved clonotypes were used to assess repertoire richness. Generation probabilities for all TCRbeta clonotypes obtained by the gDNA method from four donors were computed using OLGA. TCRdb holds this immuneACCESS table with in-frame rearrangements only. Some clones are missing; in checked studies, unresolved V genes explain under half, and the rest has no known cause. D and trimming were read from the DNA, whereas the V and J calls and clone size are those reported in that table. The sample includes 2.3 million or so clones, with approximately 93% observed a single time. The ten largest clones take up 0.35% to 0.45% of the sample.

V loses 1 base of germline sequence and J loses 1 base, and the interval between the two ends is 4 bases. Based on the germline V gene, the CDR1 and CDR2 sequences are SGHTA and FQGTGA. Including the terminal cysteine and phenylalanine, the CDR3 comprises 13 residues. Of all the DNA, just the CDR3 is kept, 39 bases in frame from base 1. Donors were healthy HIV-negative adults with no recently reported acute infections or vaccinations. Every donor was a Caucasian adult residing in Nashville, Tennessee, USA. CD4+ T cells were enriched by magnetic negative selection; naive cells were then positively selected on CD45RA, and the negative fraction formed the memory subset. Blood was obtained by leukapheresis, after which PBMCs were separated by Ficoll-Histopaque density gradient centrifugation and cryopreserved in liquid nitrogen vapor phase. Purity and quantity of every magnetically sorted T cell population were checked by analytical flow cytometry. From each sorted fraction, genomic DNA was isolated and quantified by UV absorbance on a Nanodrop 2000c.

Results and caveats for the whole study, not just this receptor: Estimated clonotype richness was generally larger for naive than for memory subsets. Around 5% of naive CD4, 3.5% of naive CD8, 2.3% of memory CD4, and less than 0.45% of memory CD8 clonotypes were shared across several donors. The genetic and exposure-history diversity represented was limited by the small number of donors. Higher generation probabilities were observed for clonotypes shared by all four sorted-subset donors than for non-shared clonotypes. Pairwise subsampling indicated that sequencing depth was expected to affect the degree of clonotype sharing among donors. Rarefaction of sorted-subset datasets indicated incomplete sequencing despite the large sequencing depth. Sampling was restricted to blood, and TCR repertoires in tissues likely differ from the TCR repertoires found in blood.

This receptor chain uses TRBV7-3 and TRBJ1-1; the D gene is not confidently resolved. The specimen was naive CD4+ T cells from PBMCs. The label giving this sample's cell subset or site can be read as: CD45RA+ positively selected. The sequence came from a man aged 18-30 years in good health. Some clones in this sample may be carry-over from other donors' samples. The nucleotide sequence reads as follows: TGTGCCAGCAGCTTAAGGCAGAACACTGAAGCTTTCTTT. Translated, this gives CASSLRQNTEAFF. The CDR3, completed at both ends by the reference TRBV7-3 and TRBJ1-1 genes, gives the full variable domain GAGVSQTPSNKVTEKGKYVELRCDPISGHTALYWYRQSLGQGPEFLIYFQGTGAADDSGLPNDRFFAVRPEGSVSTLKIQRTERGDSAVYLCASSLRQNTEAFFGQGTRLTVV.